Detailed here is one TCR beta chain. This record comes from a study of T cell responses to AZD1222 COVID-19 vaccine. As for the study in general: Samples with a second dose at about 4 or about 12 weeks were pooled together.

Here immunoSEQ multiplex PCR was the method, and the copy in TCRdb shows in-frame clones only, minus some. The table has about 180,000 clones, about nine tenths seen once; the top ten hold roughly 3.1%. The germline CDR1 and CDR2 sequences are ENHRY and SYGVKD. Trimming took off 7 bases at V and 6 bases at J, with 7 bases between the two ends. There are 11 residues in the CDR3. The J gene is TRBJ2-1, the V gene TRBV10-3; D gene ambiguous. This clonotype originated in an adult in good health. Sequencing was performed on peripheral blood, taken on day 0 of AZD1222 vaccination. The DNA of the CDR3 is TGTGCCATCACATCAGGCAATGAGCAGTTCTTC. Residues: CAITSGNEQFF.